The sequence of this TCR beta chain was determined in a study of PD-1 blockade in classical Hodgkin lymphoma (dated by TCRdb to about 2020). In terms of the full investigation: Nivolumab dosing was 3 mg/kg intravenously every 2 weeks, continuing until either disease progression or unacceptable toxicity. The study used TCR beta sequencing and CyTOF to define a peripheral blood immune signature of response to PD-1 blockade in classical Hodgkin lymphoma. The paper's findings and limits, for the study overall: A significant rise by C4D1 was seen in CD4+ but not CD8+ TCR diversity (p=0.0027 vs p=0.16), with the rise being most apparent in complete responders (p=0.02). Among trial patients, those achieving complete response had baseline diversity similar to that of newly diagnosed patients, while diversity was significantly lower in partial responders and progressors. Lower diversity was seen in patients whose nivolumab began less than 1 year after ASCT, and these patients were left out of later analyses so that immune reconstitution would not confound the results. Baseline TCR diversity was reported to be lower in newly diagnosed patients than in healthy donors, and even lower in relapsed/refractory patients. The study covered only a single clinical trial cohort, and the causes of the repertoire differences, possibly disease activity or prior therapy, were still not defined.

Spanning cysteine to phenylalanine, the CDR3 consists of 16 amino acids. The CDR3 DNA has 48 bases and is translated from base 1. V loses 7 bases of germline sequence and J loses 1 base, and the interval between the two ends is 19 bases. CDR1 is given as LNHDA and CDR2 as SQIVND, both from the germline V gene (reference sequence). Genomic DNA was extracted with the Qiagen DNeasy kit from unsorted PBMCs and from negatively selected CD4+ and CD8+ fractions. Amplification of TCR beta CDR3 regions was done by immunoSEQ multiplex PCR with primers that anneal to V and J segments. Amplification bias was minimized using a synthetic immune receptor repertoire, and residual bias was removed computationally after sequencing. For the original study's pipeline: Repertoire diversity was quantified as the Shannon entropy index using custom Python scripts. Unsorted, CD4+ and CD8+ repertoires were analyzed separately, except in combined analyses where CD4+ and CD8+ sequences were merged in silico. Clonal expansion was defined as a frequency increase of at least 2-fold after treatment compared with C1D1, and clones undetected at baseline were assigned a pseudocount of 0.5. Clones with 0 or 1 copy at C1D1 were classified as singleton clones, and clones with 2 or more copies were classified as non-singleton clones. By matching protein sequences in sorted samples from the same patient, clones expanded in unsorted samples were annotated as CD4+, CD8+ or unknown. Wilcoxon tests were applied to paired samples to test diversity changes from C1D1 to C4D1. This is the immuneACCESS table as TCRdb keeps it, with only in-frame sequences that have V and J called. A part of the clones is gone; compared with another copy, unresolved V genes explain less than half, and the rest is unexplained. D and trimming come from the DNA, and the V and J calls and clone size come from that table. This sample is represented by 40,000 to 50,000 clones; approximately 86% of them were singletons. Approximately 6% of the sample rests with the top ten.

What this sample's time point label stands for: cycle 2 day 1 (C2D1) of nivolumab. All trial patients had relapsed after autologous stem cell transplantation, with cohorts A, B and C differing in prior brentuximab vedotin exposure. A total of fewer than 70 patients with relapsed/refractory classical Hodgkin lymphoma made up the trial cohort, and each patient's best overall response was complete response, partial response or progressive disease. Single-agent nivolumab was administered to trial patients in the multi-cohort phase II CheckMate 205 trial. An independent review committee assessed best overall response using the 2007 International Working Group response criteria. Trial PBMCs were obtained immediately prior to nivolumab initiation (C1D1) and on therapy at cycle 2 day 1 and cycle 4 day 1. Peripheral blood was collected in 8 mL Vacutainer Cell Preparation Tubes, from which PBMCs were isolated by centrifugation and then cryopreserved.

To note about this clone: The clone's antigen remains unknown. Base qualities were left out, and no much larger clone turns up one base away.

The chain is made from TRBV19 and TRBJ1-1; 6 matching bases give a weak D call of TRBD1. Sample: peripheral blood mononuclear cells (PBMCs), taken before the second cycle of nivolumab. The receptor was derived from a human donor with classical Hodgkin lymphoma. Here the CDR3 is given as CASNQPRQVSNTEAFF. The sequence in DNA is TGTGCCAGTAACCAACCCCGACAGGTCTCGAACACTGAAGCTTTCTTT.